The 10 T cell receptor beta chains below all came from one sample that was sequenced in a study of CD8+ T cells in alopecia areata. Investigators isolated RNA and reverse transcribed it into cDNA to act as the sequencing template. The data were produced by immunoSEQ multiplex PCR, yet TCRdb's version contains in-frame clones alone and is incomplete. The sample records around 250,000 clones, roughly two thirds being singletons. The sample here was CD4+ T cells sorted from blood, taken at week 0. The receptor source for this set is a human donor with alopecia areata.

As to this clone: This specimen includes other DNA sequences encoding the same CDR3. As DNA, the CDR3 is TGTGCCAGCGGGCAGGGACAAGAGACCCAGTACTTC. Translating it yields CASGQGQETQYF. The rearrangement joins TRBV2 to TRBJ2-5; a weak D match, TRBD1 (5 bases). Trimming removed 8 bases at V and 2 bases at J, with 9 bases between. This CDR3 is 12 amino acids long. Germline lookup yields CDR1 SNHLY and CDR2 FYNNEI.

This sequence joins TRBV15 and TRBJ2-1; D tentatively fits TRBD1 or TRBD2 (5 bases each). This CDR3 has 17 residues. Looked up from germline, CDR1 is LNHNV and CDR2 is YYDKDF (reference sequence). The V gene lost 0 bases and the J gene lost 4 bases, with 16 bases spanning the gap. The CDR3 loop is CATSRDEGSQIYNEQFF. The CDR3 DNA reads TGTGCCACCAGCAGAGATGAGGGGAGCCAAATTTACAATGAGCAGTTCTTC.

This rearrangement joins TRBV5-1 to TRBJ2-1, with 8 bases fitting TRBD2. The CDR3 extends over 15 amino acids. The trim removed 6 bases at V and 10 bases at J, leaving 15 bases unmatched. Germline CDR1 SGHRS, CDR2 YFSETQ. The CDR3 protein is CASNQPLIAGLEQFF. The CDR3 DNA reads TGCGCCAGCAACCAACCTTTGATAGCGGGATTAGAGCAGTTCTTC.

The genes are TRBV7-2 and TRBJ2-7; D possibly corresponds to TRBD1 (5 bases). CDR3 length: 14 amino acids. The ends were cut back, 2 bases at V and 2 bases at J, with 10 bases in the middle. CDR1 is SGHTA, CDR2 FQGNSA, per germline. CDR3 DNA sequence: TGTGCCAGCAGCTTAACGACAGTGACCTACGAGCAGTACTTC. Protein sequence: CASSLTTVTYEQYF.

V and J are TRBV25-1 and TRBJ2-3; no definite D call. The germline gives CDR1 MGHDK, CDR2 SYGVNS. The V end lost 4 bases, the J end lost 3 bases, and 8 bases lay between the germline ends. The length of the CDR3 is 13 residues. CDR3 bases: TGTGCCAGCAGTGGAATCTTGACAGATACGCAGTATTTT. Translation: CASSGILTDTQYF.

J is TRBJ1-6 and V is TRBV7-2, with 7 bases lining up with TRBD1. CDR3 size: 13 residues. J gave up 8 bases and V 5 bases, and 3 bases lay outside the gene matches. Germline CDR1 SGHTA, CDR2 FQGNSA. The CDR3 reads CASSRQGDSPLHF. CDR3 nucleotides: TGTGCCAGCAGCCGACAGGGAGATTCACCCCTCCACTTT.

The chain couples TRBV6-5 to TRBJ2-3, with D unclear. This CDR3 is built from 15 residues. Germline CDR1 MNHEY, CDR2 SVGAGI. The V gene lost 5 bases and the J gene lost 1 base, with 13 bases spanning the gap. The CDR3 loop reads CASSPPLGRTDTQYF. The CDR3 bases are TGTGCCAGCAGTCCTCCTTTGGGCCGCACAGATACGCAGTATTTT.

The chain carries TRBV9 and TRBJ1-6; unclear D gene. Germline V gene sequence: CDR1 SGDLS, CDR2 YYNGEE. V lost 0 bases to trimming and J lost 8 bases, with 12 bases between them. The CDR3 has 15 residues. The CDR3, as DNA: TGTGCCAGCAGCGTAGATCCGGGGTTGGATTCACCCCTCCACTTT. Its translation is CASSVDPGLDSPLHF.

V gene TRBV9 combines with J gene TRBJ2-1; weak D call: TRBD2 (6 bases). Germline V gene lookup returns CDR1 SGDLS and CDR2 YYNGEE. This CDR3 is 17 amino acids long. With 0 bases removed from V and 8 bases from J, the gap between germline ends came to 21 bases. The CDR3, as DNA: TGTGCCAGCAGCGTAGAACCCCCGGGAGCTAGCTTAGATGAGCAGTTCTTC. Protein sequence: CASSVEPPGASLDEQFF. Supplemented by reference TRBV9 and TRBJ2-1, the full variable domain reads DSGVTQTPKHLITATGQRVTLRCSPRSGDLSVYWYQQSLDQGLQFLIQYYNGEERAKGNILERFSAQQFPDLHSELNLSSLELGDSALYFCASSVEPPGASLDEQFFGPGTRLTVL.

This clone turned up a few times. The chain couples TRBV6-5 to TRBJ2-1; no definite D call. V lost 0 bases and J lost 15, with 12 bases in between. The CDR3 has 12 residues. Germline values: CDR1 MNHEY, CDR2 SVGAGI. CDR3 protein: CASSYSYPSLFF. The CDR3 DNA is TGTGCCAGCAGTTACTCGTATCCATCACTGTTCTTC.